The 21 T cell receptor beta chains given below trace back to one sample, sequenced in a study of shared clonotypes between healthy human individuals. The table came from immunoSEQ multiplex PCR; TCRdb's copy has only in-frame clones and leaves some out. The sample lists around 1.9 million clones, approximately 92% occurring once. The naive CD8 subset, CD45RO-negative cells positively selected for CCR7, excluded terminally differentiated effector memory CD45RA+ cells. Specimen: naive CD8+ T cells from PBMCs. The receptor set was obtained from a man aged 18 to 30 in good health. Some clones in this sample may be carry-over from other donors' samples.

J is TRBJ2-1 and V is TRBV7-9; 7 bases map to TRBD2. The V gene's germline CDR1 is SEHNR and CDR2 FQNEAQ (reference sequence). This CDR3 is built from 16 residues. V lost 2 bases, J lost 3 bases, and 7 bases stayed unmatched. The CDR3 here is CASSLRREIFYNEQFF. In DNA form, the CDR3 reads TGTGCCAGCAGCTTACGGCGGGAGATTTTCTACAATGAGCAGTTCTTC.

This clone was seen once. The CDR3 sequence is CASRHSTGYSYNEQFF. Here the CDR3 DNA reads TGTGCCAGCAGGCATTCGACTGGCTACTCCTACAATGAGCAGTTCTTC. The chain is built from TRBV2 and TRBJ2-1; D is undetermined. Looked up from germline, CDR1 is SNHLY and CDR2 is FYNNEI. The V end was cut by 6 bases, the J end by 0 bases, with 15 bases between. The CDR3 covers 16 residues.

The chain has TRBV27 and TRBJ2-3; no clear D. The V and J ends lost 3 bases and 2 bases respectively, with 12 bases between them. Germline V gene sequence: CDR1 MNHEY, CDR2 SMNVEV (reference sequence). This CDR3 has 15 residues. As DNA, the CDR3 is TGTGCCAGCAGTTTTATTACCGGCCACACAGATACGCAGTATTTT. Translation gives CASSFITGHTDTQYF.

Here the CDR3 DNA reads TGTGCCAGTTCCCGGGCAGGGTTTGACTATGGCTACACCTTC. Translation: CASSRAGFDYGYTF. The V gene is TRBV19, the J gene TRBJ1-2; the D gene is possibly TRBD1 (5 bases). Trimming shortened V by 8 bases and J by 3 bases, and 16 bases separated the two germline ends. Germline CDR1 is LNHDA and CDR2 is SQIVND (reference sequence). CDR3 length: 14 amino acids.

CDR3 in DNA: TGTGCCAGCAGCTTAAGGGTGGGCGCGGCTGCTCAGGGCTACACCTTC. The encoded protein is CASSLRVGAAAQGYTF. V usage is TRBV7-9 and J usage is TRBJ1-2; D gene ambiguous. With 2 bases removed from V and 8 bases from J, the gap between germline ends came to 21 bases. The germline CDR1 and CDR2 sequences are SEHNR and FQNEAQ (reference sequence). This CDR3 region has 16 residues.

CDR3 in DNA: TGTGCCAGCAGCCATTGGACTAGCGGGAGCGAAGAGACCCAGTACTTC. This gives the protein CASSHWTSGSEETQYF. V and J are TRBV11-2 and TRBJ2-5; TRBD2 aligns across 13 bases. There are 16 residues in the CDR3. Germline V CDR1 and CDR2: SGHAT, FQNNGV. Trimming removed 5 bases from V and 3 bases from J; junction bases left unmatched: 6. Full variable domain (missing parts from reference TRBV11-2 and TRBJ2-5): EAGVAQSPRYKIIEKRQSVAFWCNPISGHATLYWYQQILGQGPKLLIQFQNNGVVDDSQLPKDRFSAERLKGVDSTLKIQPAKLEDSAVYLCASSHWTSGSEETQYFGPGTRLLVL.

The J gene is TRBJ2-5, the V gene TRBV5-8; D is unclear. V lost 1 base and J 1 base, leaving 2 bases between the germline ends. CDR3 length: 12 residues. The germline V gene has CDR1 SGHTS and CDR2 YDEGEE. The CDR3 spells CASSLPQETQYF. The CDR3 nucleotides are TGTGCCAGCAGCTTGCCCCAAGAGACCCAGTACTTC.

In this sample, this clone turned up once. This chain uses TRBV18 with TRBJ1-3, with 7 positions matching TRBD1. The CDR3 is 17 amino acids. Germline V CDR1 and CDR2: KGHSH, LQKENI. With 1 base clipped from V and 4 bases from J, the junction kept 10 bases outside the gene matches. The CDR3 region has the DNA TGTGCCAGCTCACCACTTCCGGGGACAGTGCGGGGAAACACCATATATTTT. As protein: CASSPLPGTVRGNTIYF. Complete variable domain (other parts from reference TRBV18 and TRBJ1-3): NAGVMQNPRHLVRRRGQEARLRCSPMKGHSHVYWYRQLPEEGLKFMVYLQKENIIDESGMPKERFSAEFPKEGPSILRIQQVVRGDSAAYFCASSPLPGTVRGNTIYFGEGSWLTVV.

CDR3 sequence: CARLSLTEAFF. CDR3 sequence (DNA): TGTGCCAGACTCTCCCTCACTGAAGCTTTCTTT. The chain employs TRBV2 and TRBJ1-1; unclear D gene. Per germline, CDR1 SNHLY and CDR2 FYNNEI. V was trimmed by 9 bases and J by 4 bases, leaving 9 bases between them. The CDR3 is made up of 11 amino acids.

J is TRBJ2-7 and V is TRBV11-2, with D perhaps TRBD1 or TRBD2 (5 bases each). With 5 bases removed from V and 4 bases from J, the gap between germline ends came to 12 bases. The CDR3 contains 13 residues. From germline, CDR1 is SGHAT and CDR2 FQNNGV. CDR3 loop: CASSPPWGYEQYF. In DNA, the CDR3 is TGTGCCAGCAGCCCCCCGTGGGGGTACGAGCAGTACTTC.

This sequence joins TRBV15 and TRBJ2-2; no firm D call. Germline CDR1 reads LNHNV; CDR2 reads YYDKDF (reference sequence). The CDR3 runs to 12 residues. V was cut by 2 bases and J by 4 bases, with 2 bases left in between. In DNA, the CDR3 is TGTGCCACCAGCAGAACCACCGGGGAGCTGTTTTTT. Translated, it gives CATSRTTGELFF.

CDR3: CASSTPPWVSGANVLTF. CDR3 nucleotide sequence: TGTGCCAGTAGCACTCCCCCTTGGGTGTCTGGGGCCAACGTCCTGACTTTC. The chain is built from TRBV19 and TRBJ2-6; no definite D call. The CDR3 length is 17 residues. V lost 6 bases and J lost 1, with 16 bases in between. CDR1 is LNHDA and CDR2 is SQIVND in the germline V gene (reference sequence). Looking up the rest from reference TRBV19 and TRBJ2-6 gives the full variable domain: DGGITQSPKYLFRKEGQNVTLSCEQNLNHDAMYWYRQDPGQGLRLIYYSQIVNDFQKGDIAEGYSVSREKKESFPLTVTSAQKNPTAFYLCASSTPPWVSGANVLTFGAGSRLTVL.

This sequence joins TRBV7-7 and TRBJ2-3, with 8 positions matching TRBD1. The CDR3 totals 15 residues. Germline CDR1 is SSHAT and CDR2 is FNYEAQ (reference sequence). The ends lost 1 base at V and 2 bases at J; junction bases unmatched: 2. The CDR3 nucleotides read TGTGCCAGCAGCTTAGGACAGGGGCTCACAGATACGCAGTATTTT. Its protein product is CASSLGQGLTDTQYF.

The V gene is TRBV28, the J gene TRBJ2-3, with TRBD2 as a possible D gene (6 bases). The CDR3 loop spans 15 amino acids. Deletions cut 2 bases from V and 6 bases from J, with 15 bases between. Germline lookup yields CDR1 MDHEN and CDR2 SYDVKM. CDR3 sequence: CASSLTIMGGDTQYF. The CDR3 DNA reads as TGTGCCAGCAGTTTAACCATCATGGGGGGTGATACGCAGTATTTT. Filled out from reference TRBV28 and TRBJ2-3, the complete variable domain reads DVKVTQSSRYLVKRTGEKVFLECVQDMDHENMFWYRQDPGLGLRLIYFSYDVKMKEKGDIPEGYSVSREKKERFSLILESASTNQTSMYLCASSLTIMGGDTQYFGPGTRLTVL.

The V call is TRBV25-1, the J call TRBJ2-1, with 8 bases aligning to TRBD2. The CDR3 spans 13 residues. Germline lookup yields CDR1 MGHDK and CDR2 SYGVNS. The V gene end was trimmed by 8 bases and the J gene end by 2 bases; junction bases not matched to a gene: 2. CDR3 region: CASGAGAYNEQFF. CDR3 bases: TGTGCCAGCGGAGCGGGGGCCTACAATGAGCAGTTCTTC.

For the CDR3, the DNA is TGTGCCATCAGTGACCAACAGGGGACCTTCTACGAGCAGTACTTC. Its protein product is CAISDQQGTFYEQYF. This chain uses TRBV10-3 with TRBJ2-7, with TRBD1 identical over 7 bases. Germline V CDR1 and CDR2: ENHRY, SYGVKD. The CDR3 totals 15 residues. The V gene end was trimmed by 3 bases and the J gene end by 3 bases; junction bases not matched to a gene: 8.

The genes are TRBV28 and TRBJ2-1, with D perhaps matching TRBD1 or TRBD2 (6 bases each). The CDR3 loop spans 15 amino acids. V lost 6 bases and J lost 4, with 16 bases in between. Germline loops: CDR1 MDHEN, CDR2 SYDVKM. Here the CDR3 reads CASRGGLPSYNEQFF. The DNA for the CDR3 is TGTGCCAGCAGAGGGGGACTCCCCTCTTACAATGAGCAGTTCTTC.

The V gene is TRBV28, the J gene TRBJ1-1; D gene ambiguous. The CDR3 length is 13 residues. The V end was cut by 2 bases, the J end by 6 bases, with 10 bases between. CDR1 and CDR2 from the germline V gene are MDHEN and SYDVKM. The CDR3 DNA sequence: TGTGCCAGCAGTTTAGATGGGTGGGCTGAAGCTTTCTTT. It yields the protein CASSLDGWAEAFF.

The chain has TRBV28 and TRBJ1-2; D is unresolved. V was cut by 2 bases and J by 4 bases, with 5 bases left in between. Germline assignment: CDR1 MDHEN and CDR2 SYDVKM. CDR3 length: 12 amino acids. The CDR3 loop is CASSLAIYGYTF. In nucleotides, the CDR3 is TGTGCCAGCAGTTTAGCGATCTATGGCTACACCTTC.

V is TRBV15 and J is TRBJ1-5, with a tentative D call TRBD1 (5 bases). Germline V CDR1 and CDR2: LNHNV, YYDKDF (reference sequence). CDR3 size: 16 residues. The V end lost 3 bases, the J end lost 2 bases, and 14 bases lay between the germline ends. The CDR3 DNA reads TGTGCCACCAGCAGGGGAAGAGGGGTTGGCAATCAGCCCCAGCATTTT. It encodes CATSRGRGVGNQPQHF.

The chain has TRBV20-1 and TRBJ1-2; possible D gene TRBD1, 5 bases. In germline, CDR1 is DFQATT, CDR2 SNEGSKA (reference sequence). With 3 bases removed from V and 6 bases from J, the gap between germline ends came to 8 bases. This CDR3 has 11 amino acids. The CDR3 nucleotides are TGCAGTGCTAGTCGGGGGGATGGCTACACCTTC. It specifies CSASRGDGYTF.